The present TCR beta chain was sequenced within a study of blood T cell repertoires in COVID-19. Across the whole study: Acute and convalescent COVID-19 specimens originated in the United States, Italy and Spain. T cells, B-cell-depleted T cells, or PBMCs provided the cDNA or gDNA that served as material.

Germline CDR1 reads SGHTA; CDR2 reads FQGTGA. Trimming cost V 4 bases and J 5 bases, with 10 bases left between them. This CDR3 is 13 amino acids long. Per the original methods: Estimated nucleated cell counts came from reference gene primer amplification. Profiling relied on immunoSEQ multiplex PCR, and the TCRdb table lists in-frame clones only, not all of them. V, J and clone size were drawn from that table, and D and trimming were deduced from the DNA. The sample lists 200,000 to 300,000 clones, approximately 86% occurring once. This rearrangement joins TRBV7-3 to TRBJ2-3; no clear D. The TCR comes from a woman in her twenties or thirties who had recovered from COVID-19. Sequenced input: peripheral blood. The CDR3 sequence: CASSSLPGDTQYF. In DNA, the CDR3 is TGTGCCAGCAGCTCTCTACCGGGAGATACGCAGTATTTT.